This TCR beta chain came from a study of blood T cell repertoires in COVID-19. Study-wide background: Acute and convalescent COVID-19 specimens originated in the United States, Italy and Spain. The cDNA or gDNA used as material had been derived from T cells, B-cell-depleted T cells, or PBMCs.

This clone appeared a single time. Original processing methods: Amplification from reference gene primers served as the basis for estimated nucleated cell counts. Libraries were prepared by immunoSEQ multiplex PCR; TCRdb keeps only in-frame clonotypes and omits some of them. The V and J calls and clone size are taken from that table; D and trimming were inferred from the DNA. The sample has hundreds of thousands of clones, 80% to 85% seen once; the top ten hold 15% to 20%. The sequence came from a woman of 80 years or more with active or convalescent COVID-19. Sample: peripheral blood.

CDR3 amino acids: CASSLGQNYGYTF. As DNA, the CDR3 is TGCGCCAGCAGCTTGGGACAGAACTATGGCTACACCTTC. The V call is TRBV5-1, the J call TRBJ1-2; tentative D call: TRBD1 (5 bases). Germline V gene data show CDR1 as SGHRS and CDR2 as YFSETQ. This CDR3 contains 13 residues. The V gene lost 0 bases and the J gene lost 2 bases, with 5 bases spanning the gap.